One TCR beta chain is described in this entry. Distinct nucleotide sequences in the sample also encode this CDR3. Assay: immunoSEQ multiplex PCR; the TCRdb copy retains only in-frame clones and omits some. Of fewer than 250,000 clones detected, approximately 90% appear once; the ten largest clones hold 0.65% to 0.85%. This sample is part of a study of blood T cell repertoires in COVID-19. Trimming cost V 0 bases and J 1 base, with 10 bases left between them. Germline values: CDR1 MNHEY, CDR2 SMNVEV (reference sequence). The CDR3 spans 15 residues. Sequencing was done on a sample of peripheral blood. This receptor was identified in a man aged 40-49 years with acute or convalescent COVID-19. This chain links TRBV27 with TRBJ2-7; perhaps TRBD1 as D (5 bases). The DNA for the CDR3 is TGTGCCAGCAGTTTATCAGGGGTATCTTCCTACGAGCAGTACTTC. It encodes CASSLSGVSSYEQYF.